This T cell receptor (beta chain) was recovered during a study of graft-versus-host responses after intestinal transplantation. Study summary: Grafts that recipients had were multivisceral, liver-intestinal, or isolated intestinal transplants.

Measured with immunoSEQ multiplex PCR; TCRdb has only the in-frame clones, and not every one. The sample has about 40,000 clones; about 90% are singletons. The CDR3 loop spans 16 amino acids. The ends lost 3 bases at V and 2 bases at J; junction bases unmatched: 8. Per germline, CDR1 PRHDT and CDR2 FYEKMQ (reference sequence). The sequences come from PBMCs, collected about 310 days after intestinal transplant. The J gene is TRBJ2-5, the V gene TRBV13; TRBD1 aligns across 8 bases. The clonotype comes from a human patient who received an intestinal transplant, so some T cells may come from the graft donor. The CDR3 DNA is TGTGCCAGCAGCTTCACACTACAGGGGGGACAAGAGACCCAGTACTTC. This codes for CASSFTLQGGQETQYF.